Listed below are T cell receptor beta chains from one sample, sequenced in a study of beta chain features in type 1 diabetes. The protocol was immunoSEQ multiplex PCR, while the TCRdb copy is restricted to in-frame clones and leaves out a portion. Among about 620,000 clones, 15% were seen once, and the ten largest hold around 0.095%. Material for sequencing was naive CD4+ T cells from blood. Receptors were obtained from a man aged 18 to 29 in good health. The CDR3 runs from the conserved cysteine through the conserved F or W. D genes are given only for firm matches. Size tells how often a clone was seen (once, few, many) or the class of an expanded clone, and some rows leave it out.

abundance: .; j_gene: TRBJ2-7; v_gene: TRBV2; d_gene: .; CDR3aa: CASSAWVWGATDYEQYF; CDR3nt: TGTGCCAGCAGTGCATGGGTATGGGGGGCGACGGACTACGAGCAGTACTTC
abundance: few; j_gene: TRBJ2-1; v_gene: TRBV19; d_gene: TRBD2; CDR3aa: CASFSRTSGINEQFF; CDR3nt: TGTGCCAGTTTTTCCCGGACTAGCGGAATCAATGAGCAGTTCTTC
abundance: few; j_gene: TRBJ1-1; v_gene: TRBV6-6; d_gene: .; CDR3aa: CASKVTGPSTLAFF; CDR3nt: TGTGCCAGCAAAGTTACGGGTCCGTCAACATTAGCTTTCTTT
abundance: .; j_gene: TRBJ1-5; v_gene: TRBV19; d_gene: TRBD1; CDR3aa: CASSIDLDRGAQPQHF; CDR3nt: TGTGCCAGTAGTATAGATCTAGACAGGGGTGCTCAGCCCCAGCATTTT
abundance: many; j_gene: TRBJ2-1; v_gene: TRBV4-2; d_gene: .; CDR3aa: CASSPAGGNEQFF; CDR3nt: TGTGCCAGCAGCCCCGCGGGCGGCAATGAGCAGTTCTTC
abundance: few; j_gene: TRBJ1-5; v_gene: TRBV2; d_gene: .; CDR3aa: CASSVVEGGQPQHF; CDR3nt: TGTGCCAGCAGTGTCGTCGAGGGCGGTCAGCCCCAGCATTTT
abundance: few; j_gene: TRBJ1-3; v_gene: TRBV9; d_gene: .; CDR3aa: CASSAVGSNTIYF; CDR3nt: TGTGCCAGCAGCGCTGTCGGGTCAAACACCATATATTTT
abundance: .; j_gene: TRBJ1-5; v_gene: TRBV19; d_gene: .; CDR3aa: CASSEGQFNQPQHF; CDR3nt: TGTGCCAGTAGTGAGGGGCAGTTCAATCAGCCCCAGCATTTT
abundance: few; j_gene: TRBJ2-2; v_gene: TRBV1; d_gene: .; CDR3aa: CTSSQQGNTGELFF; CDR3nt: TGCACCAGCAGCCAGCAGGGCAACACCGGGGAGCTGTTTTTT
abundance: .; j_gene: TRBJ2-3; v_gene: TRBV5-1; d_gene: .; CDR3aa: CASSLDRPTDTQYF; CDR3nt: TGCGCCAGCAGCTTGGACAGGCCCACAGATACGCAGTATTTT
abundance: .; j_gene: TRBJ1-1; v_gene: TRBV7-9; d_gene: .; CDR3aa: CASSLAAGSGGTEAFF; CDR3nt: TGTGCCAGCAGCTTAGCTGCCGGATCGGGGGGCACTGAAGCTTTCTTT
abundance: few; j_gene: TRBJ2-7; v_gene: TRBV19; d_gene: .; CDR3aa: CASRSSGQKTYEQYF; CDR3nt: TGTGCCAGTCGATCGTCAGGACAGAAAACCTACGAGCAGTACTTC
abundance: few; j_gene: TRBJ1-1; v_gene: TRBV25-1; d_gene: .; CDR3aa: CASVKENTEAFF; CDR3nt: TGTGCCAGCGTCAAAGAAAACACTGAAGCTTTCTTT
abundance: .; j_gene: TRBJ1-2; v_gene: TRBV4-1; d_gene: .; CDR3aa: CASSQFAEFYGYTF; CDR3nt: TGCGCCAGCAGCCAATTCGCGGAGTTCTATGGCTACACCTTC
abundance: few; j_gene: TRBJ2-1; v_gene: TRBV4-2; d_gene: TRBD2; CDR3aa: CASSRQTSGSTYNEQFF; CDR3nt: TGTGCCAGCAGCCGCCAGACTAGCGGGAGCACCTACAATGAGCAGTTCTTC
abundance: few; j_gene: TRBJ2-2; v_gene: TRBV2; d_gene: .; CDR3aa: CASSDQGLTTGELFF; CDR3nt: TGTGCCAGCAGTGATCAGGGGCTCACAACCGGGGAGCTGTTTTTT
abundance: .; j_gene: TRBJ2-3; v_gene: TRBV6-5; d_gene: .; CDR3aa: CASSSRLALDTQYF; CDR3nt: TGTGCCAGCAGTTCGAGGCTAGCGCTAGATACGCAGTATTTT
abundance: .; j_gene: TRBJ2-7; v_gene: TRBV27; d_gene: TRBD1; CDR3aa: CASKLNPPTGSQDSLDSYEQYF; CDR3nt: TGTGCCAGCAAACTTAACCCCCCGACAGGGTCCCAAGATTCTCTCGACTCCTACGAGCAGTACTTC
abundance: once; j_gene: TRBJ1-1; v_gene: TRBV27; d_gene: TRBD1; CDR3aa: CASSENRGHTEAFF; CDR3nt: TGTGCCAGCAGTGAAAACAGGGGGCACACTGAAGCTTTCTTT
abundance: few; j_gene: TRBJ2-2; v_gene: TRBV19; d_gene: .; CDR3aa: CASSMQNTGELFF; CDR3nt: TGTGCCAGTAGTATGCAGAACACCGGGGAGCTGTTTTTT